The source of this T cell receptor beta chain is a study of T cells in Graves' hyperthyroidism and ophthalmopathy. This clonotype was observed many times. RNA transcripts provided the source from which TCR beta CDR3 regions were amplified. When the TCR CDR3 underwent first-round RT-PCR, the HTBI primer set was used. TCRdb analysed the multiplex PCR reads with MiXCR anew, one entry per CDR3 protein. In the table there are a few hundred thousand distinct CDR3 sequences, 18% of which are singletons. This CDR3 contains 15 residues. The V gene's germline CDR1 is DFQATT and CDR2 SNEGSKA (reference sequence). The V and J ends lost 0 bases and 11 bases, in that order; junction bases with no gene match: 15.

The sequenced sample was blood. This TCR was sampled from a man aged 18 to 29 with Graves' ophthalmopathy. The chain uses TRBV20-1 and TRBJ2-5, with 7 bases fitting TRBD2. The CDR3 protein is CSARDPGGGIGIQYF. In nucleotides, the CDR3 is TGCAGTGCTAGAGATCCCGGCGGGGGAATCGGCATACAGTACTTC.